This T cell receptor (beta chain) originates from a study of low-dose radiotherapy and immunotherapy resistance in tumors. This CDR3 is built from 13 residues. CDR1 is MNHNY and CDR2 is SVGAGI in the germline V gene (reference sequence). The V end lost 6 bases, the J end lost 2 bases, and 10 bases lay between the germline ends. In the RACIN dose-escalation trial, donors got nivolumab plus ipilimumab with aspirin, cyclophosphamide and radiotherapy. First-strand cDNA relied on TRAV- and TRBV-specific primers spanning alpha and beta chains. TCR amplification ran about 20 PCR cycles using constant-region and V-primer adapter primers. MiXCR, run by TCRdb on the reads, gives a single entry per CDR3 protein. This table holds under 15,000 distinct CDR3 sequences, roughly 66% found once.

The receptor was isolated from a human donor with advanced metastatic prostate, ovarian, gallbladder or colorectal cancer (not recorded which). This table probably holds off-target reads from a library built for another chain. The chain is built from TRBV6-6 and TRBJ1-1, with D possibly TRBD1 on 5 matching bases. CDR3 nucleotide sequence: TGTGCCAGCAGAATGACAGTTAACACTGAAGCTTTCTTT. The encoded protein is CASRMTVNTEAFF.